This TCR beta chain was identified during a study of blood T cell repertoires in COVID-19. The table came from immunoSEQ multiplex PCR; TCRdb's copy has only in-frame clones and leaves some out. This table holds over 60,000 clones, approximately 80% found once. From germline, CDR1 is MNHNY and CDR2 SVGAGI (reference sequence). Trimming shortened V by 5 bases and J by 4 bases, and 8 bases separated the two germline ends. The CDR3 covers 13 residues. Sequencing was carried out using peripheral blood. This sequence originates from a human donor in a cohort sampled during active COVID-19. This chain links TRBV6-6 with TRBJ2-2; D might be TRBD1 (5 bases). The CDR3 loop is CASSPDSTGELFF. For the CDR3, the DNA is TGTGCCAGCAGTCCCGACAGCACCGGGGAGCTGTTTTTT.